The present entry profiles one TCR beta chain with its context. Its matching antigen is unknown. V lost 7 bases and J lost 6; bases outside the gene matches: 9. The CDR3 is 14 residues long. Germline V lookup: CDR1 SNHLY, CDR2 FYNNEI. Total RNA was extracted at no less than 5.5 micrograms per sample. The sample belongs to a study of blood T cells in healthy people across ages. Study conclusions and caveats: Compared with aged donors, long-lived donors showed fewer expanded clones, suggesting selection.

Using a J-beta primer mix together with a sample-barcoded 5' primer, a second PCR was run for roughly 6 to 12 cycles. Template switching added a 12-random-nucleotide identifier to every cDNA molecule. TCRdb reprocessed the 5' RACE reads via MiXCR and lists one record per CDR3 protein. The sample gives 750,000 to 950,000 distinct CDR3 sequences, 25% to 35% of which show up once; about a tenth is in the top ten. These data also featured in a second study, about T cells of mothers and their children. That study adds: There were over 8 million TCR beta CDR3 reads from each mother and about 3.1 million from each child.

This sequence originates from a woman aged 40 to 50 in good health. J is TRBJ2-5 and V is TRBV2; 9 nucleotides agree with TRBD1. The sequencing input was blood. This chain's CDR3 is CASTTGQGFQTQYF. CDR3 in DNA: TGTGCCAGCACGACGGGACAGGGCTTTCAGACCCAGTACTTC.